This TCR beta chain derives from a study of T-cell memory formation after mild COVID-19 (dated by TCRdb to the early 2020s). For the wider study: TCR sequence clusters from the two donors were largely donor specific. The cohort was made up of two young adult volunteers, one female and one male, who were previously healthy. In a couple of donors, T-cell clones that expanded and contracted after mild COVID-19 were tracked by sequencing TCRalpha and TCRbeta repertoires over time.

From its cysteine to its phenylalanine, the CDR3 spans 14 amino acids. Just CDR3 DNA is preserved here, 42 bases in frame from base 1. At the junction V is shortened by 8 bases and J by 2 bases, with 14 bases in between. CDR1 and CDR2 are read off the germline V gene (reference sequence) as LNHDA and SQIVND. Summary of the overall study and its limitations: SARS-CoV-2 specificity of the second-wave clones peaking on day 37 was not confirmed. Contracting CD4+ clones turned up mainly in the CM and EM memory subsets, whereas EMRA was where CD8+ clones were enriched. Balanced CD4/CD8 phenotypes were observed for clones contracting from day 15 to 85, whereas a bias towards CD4+ was observed for a second wave of clones expanding from day 15 to 37. Some responding clones were found in pre-infection memory, which suggests that pre-existing cross-reactive memory T cells took part in the SARS-CoV-2 response. The study covered only two mild cases, and larger cohorts including severe cases with pre-infection samples were considered necessary.

Sequencing was carried out with an Illumina NovaSeq 6000. TCRalpha and TCRbeta cDNA libraries were constructed by 5'RACE with constant-segment primers, with sample barcodes and unique molecular identifiers being introduced. RNA was extracted from every sample with Trizol reagent. Libraries were amplified in two PCR steps, with a second sample barcode and Illumina TruSeq adapters added in the second step. Sequencing of the libraries was done on an Illumina NovaSeq, producing 2 x 150 bp paired-end reads. The paper's data handling went like this. Reads were demultiplexed and collapsed into UMI-guided consensus sequences with migec v1.2.7. Using mixcr v2.1.11, UMI consensuses were aligned to TRA and TRB V and J templates and then assembled into clonotypes. A clonotype was counted as expanded or contracted only if both edgeR and NoisET called the change significant, with noise models trained on biological replicates. edgeR calls used a false discovery rate-adjusted p below 0.01 and a log2 fold-change threshold of 1. As an exploratory analysis of dynamics, max-normalized trajectories of the 1000 most abundant clonotypes were examined with PCA combined with hierarchical clustering. The CD4 or CD8 phenotype of responding clones was assigned using the separately sequenced CD4+ and CD8+ repertoires. TCRdb ran its own pipeline on the public reads, namely fastp trimming at Q25 and MiXCR clone calling, and kept in-frame beta chains. Rows with one shared CDR3 protein collapse into an entry with the most common genes and DNA. TCRdb assigned the V and J calls; the authors' analysis was not used. This sample is represented by approximately 150,000 distinct CDR3 sequences; 13% of them were singletons. Of the sample, about 3.6% falls within the top ten clones.

Regarding this clonotype: The antigen it recognizes is unknown. Base qualities are missing; no much larger clone stands one base away.

Ficoll-Paque density gradient centrifugation was used to isolate PBMCs. Source material: PBMCs or a T cell subset sorted from them (not recorded which). This chain is built from TRBV19 and TRBJ2-3, with the D gene uncertain. The clonotype originates from a man between 18 and 29 years old who had mild COVID-19 (a few samples of this study predate the infection). The sample titles of this study are shuffled in the database, so cell type and time point are left out; the donor was told from shared clones. Read as DNA, the sequence is TGTGCCAGTTCCGACCGGAGAGACACAGATACGCAGTATTTT. Its protein reads: CASSDRRDTDTQYF. The variable domain in full, with residues beyond the CDR3 obtained from the reference TRBV19 and TRBJ2-3 genes, is DGGITQSPKYLFRKEGQNVTLSCEQNLNHDAMYWYRQDPGQGLRLIYYSQIVNDFQKGDIAEGYSVSREKKESFPLTVTSAQKNPTAFYLCASSDRRDTDTQYFGPGTRLTVL.